Below are 5 T cell receptor beta chains sequenced from a single sample in a study of T cell clonotyping in hematopoietic cell transplantation. Profiled with immunoSEQ multiplex PCR; TCRdb holds only in-frame clones, not every one. This table holds approximately 15,000 clones, roughly 84% found once. Here the sequenced sample was PBMCs, taken 100 days after allogeneic stem cell transplant. The receptor source for this set is a male patient aged 60-69 years who had an allogeneic stem cell transplant from a related donor, so the T cells may come from the graft donor. Some clones in this sample may be carry-over from other donors' samples.

This chain connects TRBV7-2 to TRBJ2-3, with TRBD2 matching 7 bases. The CDR3 spans 17 residues. Germline lookup yields CDR1 SGHTA and CDR2 FQGNSA. The V segment lost 1 base and the J segment 3 bases; nucleotides outside the gene matches: 10. DNA of the CDR3: TGTGCCAGCAGCTTAGTGGGGGGGGACCACCCAACAGATACGCAGTATTTT. As protein: CASSLVGGDHPTDTQYF.

V is TRBV4-1 and J is TRBJ2-3; tentatively, D is TRBD1 (5 bases). The CDR3 contains 19 residues. The ends were cut back, 3 bases at V and 2 bases at J, with 24 bases in the middle. Per the germline V gene, CDR1 is MGHRA and CDR2 is YSYEKL. The CDR3 nucleotides are TGCGCCAGCAGCCATCCAACGCGCCCCCAGGGCAGAGTCACAGATACGCAGTATTTT. Its protein product is CASSHPTRPQGRVTDTQYF.

The rearrangement joins TRBV30 to TRBJ1-2, with D perhaps TRBD1 (6 bases). The V gene's germline CDR1 is GTSNPN and CDR2 SVGIG (reference sequence). Trimming took off 1 base at V and 6 bases at J, with 12 bases between the two ends. This CDR3 comprises 13 residues. As DNA, the CDR3 is TGTGCCTGGAGTGGGTGGAGGGGGGATGGCTACACCTTC. Translated: CAWSGWRGDGYTF.

The V gene is TRBV7-3, the J gene TRBJ2-3; possibly TRBD1 for D (6 bases). The V gene's germline CDR1 is SGHTA and CDR2 FQGTGA. This CDR3 region has 16 residues. The V gene lost 1 base and the J gene lost 0 bases, with 11 bases spanning the gap. CDR3 sequence: CASSLIKGTSTDTQYF. DNA for the CDR3: TGTGCCAGCAGCTTAATTAAGGGGACAAGCACAGATACGCAGTATTTT.

The chain links TRBV20-1 to TRBJ2-5; D unresolved. Germline V gene sequence: CDR1 DFQATT, CDR2 SNEGSKA (reference sequence). V shed 6 bases and J shed 0 bases, with 5 bases lying between them. The CDR3 is 11 residues long. CDR3 sequence reads: CSALNQETQYF. CDR3 bases: TGCAGTGCCCTTAACCAAGAGACCCAGTACTTC.